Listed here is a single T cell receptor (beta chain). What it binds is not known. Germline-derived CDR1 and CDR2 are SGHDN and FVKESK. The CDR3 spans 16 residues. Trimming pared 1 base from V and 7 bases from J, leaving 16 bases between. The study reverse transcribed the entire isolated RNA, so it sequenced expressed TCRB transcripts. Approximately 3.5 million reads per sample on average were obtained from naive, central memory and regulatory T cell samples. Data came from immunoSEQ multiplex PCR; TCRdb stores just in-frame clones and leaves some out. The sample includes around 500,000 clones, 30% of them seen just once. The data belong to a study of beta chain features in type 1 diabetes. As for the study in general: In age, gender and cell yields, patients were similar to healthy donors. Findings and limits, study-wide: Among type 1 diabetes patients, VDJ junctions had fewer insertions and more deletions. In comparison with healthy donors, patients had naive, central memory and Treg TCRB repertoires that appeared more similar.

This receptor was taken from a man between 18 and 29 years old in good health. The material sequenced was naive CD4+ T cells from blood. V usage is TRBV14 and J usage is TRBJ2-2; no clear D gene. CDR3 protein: CASSQGFGVLNGELFF. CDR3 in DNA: TGTGCCAGCAGCCAAGGGTTTGGAGTCCTGAACGGGGAGCTGTTTTTT.